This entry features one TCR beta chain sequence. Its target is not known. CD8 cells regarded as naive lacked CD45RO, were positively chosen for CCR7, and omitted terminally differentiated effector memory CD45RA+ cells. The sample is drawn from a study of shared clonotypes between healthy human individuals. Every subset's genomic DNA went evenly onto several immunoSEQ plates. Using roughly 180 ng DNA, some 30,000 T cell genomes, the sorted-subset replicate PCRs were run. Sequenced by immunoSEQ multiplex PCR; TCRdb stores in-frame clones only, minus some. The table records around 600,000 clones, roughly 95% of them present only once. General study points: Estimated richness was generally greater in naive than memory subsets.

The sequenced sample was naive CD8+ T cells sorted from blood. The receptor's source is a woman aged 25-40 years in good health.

CDR3 nucleotides: TGTGCCAGCAGCCCAGAGTGGGACCCCTACGAGCAGTACTTC. Translated, it gives CASSPEWDPYEQYF. The chain links TRBV7-9 to TRBJ2-7; D may match TRBD1 or TRBD2 (5 bases each). Trimming pared 5 bases from V and 2 bases from J, leaving 13 bases between. CDR1 is SEHNR and CDR2 is FQNEAQ in the germline V gene (reference sequence). This CDR3 comprises 14 residues.